One sample yielded the 2 T cell receptor beta chains listed below, sequenced in a study of Ad26.COV2.S vaccination and SARS-CoV-2 variants. Specified treatment: about 20 received Ad26.COV2.S at low or high dose, single or two shots; 5 received placebo; per-sample allocation not given. Sampling happened 63 days after the first vaccine or placebo injection. Assay used: immunoSEQ multiplex PCR; TCRdb lists only in-frame clones, some missing. The sample contains about 370,000 clones, roughly 90% of which appear only once. Sequenced here: peripheral blood, sampled in a trial of Ad26.COV2.S vaccine versus placebo. These receptors all stem from a person between 18 and 59 years old who received the Ad26.COV2.S COVID-19 vaccine or a placebo.

V is TRBV7-2 and J is TRBJ2-7; 8 bases map to TRBD1. The J segment lost 2 bases and the V segment lost 1 base, leaving 10 bases of the junction unmatched. The CDR3 consists of 17 residues. CDR1 is SGHTA, CDR2 FQGNSA, per germline. CDR3 region: CASSLEGSRGPTYEQYF. CDR3 DNA sequence: TGTGCCAGCAGCTTAGAAGGTAGCAGGGGGCCGACCTACGAGCAGTACTTC.

The chain recombines TRBV3-1 (or the pseudogene TRBV3-2) with TRBJ1-5; a possible D gene is TRBD1 (5 bases). Germline CDR1 and CDR2: LGHDT and YNNKEL (reference sequence). Trimming stripped 6 bases from V and 4 bases from J, with 13 bases between. The CDR3 has 14 residues. CDR3 residues: CASSPLRGNQPQHF. The CDR3 DNA reads TGTGCCAGCAGTCCTCTTCGGGGGAATCAGCCCCAGCATTTT.